The rows below give T cell receptor beta chains drawn from one sample of a study of shared clonotypes between healthy human individuals. Generated by immunoSEQ multiplex PCR, the TCRdb table keeps only in-frame clones and is missing some. The sample lists 1,400,000 or so clones; less than 99% were seen once. Material: naive CD4+ T cells sorted from blood. All receptors come from a young man in good health. Both conserved end residues are part of each CDR3. A D gene is named only where the DNA matches it firmly. Size is omitted from some rows. Given values are once, few, many or a class for expanded clones.

J gene | D gene | V gene | clone size | CDR3 DNA | CDR3 protein
TRBJ2-2 | - | TRBV5-1 | - | TGCGCCAGCAGCGCAATCCAGAGGGACGGGGAGCTGTTTTTT | CASSAIQRDGELFF
TRBJ2-5 | TRBD2 | TRBV30 | - | TGTGCCTGCGGGGGGGCAAAGACCCAGTACTTC | CACGGAKTQYF
TRBJ2-7 | - | TRBV28 | - | TGTGCCAGCAGACTAACTAGCTTCGAGCAGTACTTC | CASRLTSFEQYF
TRBJ2-3 | - | TRBV19 | - | TGTGCCAGTAGTGGCAGGTCCCTCACAGATACGCAGTATTTT | CASSGRSLTDTQYF
TRBJ1-5 | TRBD1 | TRBV2 | - | TGTGCCAGCAGCGGACAGGGTGGGGGCAATCAGCCCCAGCATTTT | CASSGQGGGNQPQHF
TRBJ2-5 | - | TRBV2 | once | TGTGCCAGCCAGTTCGGCCACCGGGAGACCCAGTACTTC | CASQFGHRETQYF
TRBJ2-3 | TRBD1 | TRBV29-1 | - | TGCAGCGGTGGACAGGGTATTGCGGATACGCAGTATTTT | CSGGQGIADTQYF
TRBJ2-2 | - | TRBV7-2 | - | TGTGCCAGCAGCTCAAACCGGCGCACCGGGGAGCTGTTTTTT | CASSSNRRTGELFF
TRBJ2-1 | - | TRBV5-1 | - | TGCGCCAGCAGCTTGGGCCCGCTGGGCGGATCCTACAATGAGCAGTTCTTC | CASSLGPLGGSYNEQFF
TRBJ1-2 | TRBD1 | TRBV6-5 | - | TGTGCCAGCAGATTCAGACAGGGTTTATATGGCTACACCTTC | CASRFRQGLYGYTF
TRBJ2-1 | - | TRBV5-1 | - | TGCGCCAGCAGCTTGGAAATTCCTCTAATGGACGGGGAGCAGTTCTTC | CASSLEIPLMDGEQFF